These T cell receptor beta chains were read from a single sample in a study of regulatory T cells in long-lasting Graves disease. TCRdb independently ran MiXCR on the multiplex PCR reads; one entry per CDR3 protein. The sample shows roughly 430,000 distinct CDR3 sequences, around 20% of them seen only once. The sample consisted of peripheral blood mononuclear cells (PBMCs), taken when the disease was refractory, from a patient treated with antithyroid drugs. All receptors come from a female donor with Graves disease. Each CDR3 is given with its conserved first and last residue. A D gene is named only where the DNA matches it firmly. Clone size is stated in some rows and not others, as once, few, many or a class when expanded.

v_call: TRBV12-3/TRBV12-4
d_call: TRBD2
clone_size: many
j_call: TRBJ2-7
cdr3_aa: CASSPRTSGNYEQYF
cdr3_nt: TGTGCCAGCAGTCCCCGGACTAGCGGCAACTACGAGCAGTACTTC

v_call: TRBV2
d_call: TRBD1
clone_size: many
j_call: TRBJ1-5
cdr3_aa: CASRDRGPRQPQHF
cdr3_nt: TGTGCCAGCAGGGACAGGGGGCCAAGACAGCCCCAGCATTTT

v_call: TRBV20-1
d_call: -
clone_size: -
j_call: TRBJ2-1
cdr3_aa: CSVGLYNEQFF
cdr3_nt: TGCAGTGTGGGTCTCTACAATGAGCAGTTCTTC

v_call: TRBV11-2
d_call: TRBD1
clone_size: -
j_call: TRBJ1-5
cdr3_aa: CASSLTGDSNQPRHF
cdr3_nt: TGTGCCAGCAGCCTGACAGGGGATAGCAATCAGCCCCGGCATTTT

v_call: TRBV20-1
d_call: -
clone_size: few
j_call: TRBJ2-2
cdr3_aa: CSATTDANTGELFF
cdr3_nt: TGCAGTGCTACGACAGACGCGAACACCGGGGAGCTGTTTTTT

v_call: TRBV20-1
d_call: TRBD1
clone_size: many
j_call: TRBJ2-7
cdr3_aa: CSASRTGGSYEQYF
cdr3_nt: TGCAGTGCTAGCCGGACAGGGGGGTCCTACGAGCAGTACTTC

v_call: TRBV6-1
d_call: -
clone_size: many
j_call: TRBJ1-2
cdr3_aa: CASRDDNYGYTF
cdr3_nt: TGTGCCAGCAGAGATGACAACTATGGCTACACCTTC

v_call: TRBV11-2
d_call: -
clone_size: -
j_call: TRBJ2-1
cdr3_aa: CASRAFGGRGNEQFF
cdr3_nt: TGTGCCAGCAGGGCTTTTGGGGGACGGGGGAATGAGCAGTTCTTC

v_call: TRBV6-1
d_call: -
clone_size: -
j_call: TRBJ2-2
cdr3_aa: CASSESLVFGELFF
cdr3_nt: TGTGCCAGCAGTGAATCACTAGTGTTCGGGGAGCTGTTTTTT

v_call: TRBV7-8
d_call: -
clone_size: many
j_call: TRBJ2-7
cdr3_aa: CASSPRHGYEQYF
cdr3_nt: TGTGCCAGCAGCCCCAGACACGGCTACGAGCAGTACTTC

v_call: TRBV20-1
d_call: -
clone_size: -
j_call: TRBJ2-2
cdr3_aa: CSVLSGELFF
cdr3_nt: TGCAGTGTCTTGTCCGGGGAGCTGTTTTTT

v_call: TRBV9
d_call: TRBD1
clone_size: few
j_call: TRBJ2-7
cdr3_aa: CASSAQGTATYEQYF
cdr3_nt: TGTGCCAGCAGCGCTCAGGGGACAGCAACCTACGAGCAGTACTTC

v_call: TRBV19
d_call: -
clone_size: -
j_call: TRBJ2-2
cdr3_aa: CASELRAGELFF
cdr3_nt: TGTGCCAGCGAATTGCGGGCCGGGGAGCTGTTTTTT

v_call: TRBV28
d_call: -
clone_size: many
j_call: TRBJ1-2
cdr3_aa: CASSLAGLEKDYTF
cdr3_nt: TGTGCCAGCAGTCTAGCTGGACTTGAGAAGGACTACACCTTC

v_call: TRBV3-1
d_call: -
clone_size: many
j_call: TRBJ1-1
cdr3_aa: CASSPTGPLNTEAFF
cdr3_nt: TGTGCCAGCAGCCCGACAGGACCCTTGAACACTGAAGCTTTCTTT

v_call: TRBV28
d_call: TRBD1
clone_size: many
j_call: TRBJ2-7
cdr3_aa: CASSFVQGYEQYF
cdr3_nt: TGTGCCAGCAGTTTCGTACAGGGGTACGAGCAGTACTTC

v_call: TRBV12-3/TRBV12-4
d_call: TRBD2
clone_size: -
j_call: TRBJ2-1
cdr3_aa: CASSQAGGAYNEQFF
cdr3_nt: TGTGCCAGCAGTCAAGCGGGAGGGGCGTACAATGAGCAGTTCTTC

v_call: TRBV11-2
d_call: TRBD1
clone_size: many
j_call: TRBJ2-7
cdr3_aa: CASSPWTGTTYEQYF
cdr3_nt: TGTGCCAGCAGCCCCTGGACAGGGACCACCTACGAGCAGTACTTC

v_call: TRBV5-6
d_call: -
clone_size: few
j_call: TRBJ2-3
cdr3_aa: CASSLSGRDTDTQYF
cdr3_nt: TGTGCCAGCAGCTTGTCGGGGCGGGACACAGATACGCAGTATTTT

v_call: TRBV20-1
d_call: TRBD2
clone_size: many
j_call: TRBJ2-5
cdr3_aa: CSARDQGLAYDSRF
cdr3_nt: TGCAGTGCTAGAGATCAAGGACTAGCGTATGACTCCAGGTTC

v_call: TRBV6-2/TRBV6-3
d_call: TRBD2
clone_size: few
j_call: TRBJ2-7
cdr3_aa: CASSYLAGVEGEQYF
cdr3_nt: TGTGCCAGCAGTTACCTAGCGGGAGTTGAGGGCGAGCAGTACTTC

v_call: TRBV14
d_call: -
clone_size: once
j_call: TRBJ1-5
cdr3_aa: CASSNQHNQPQHF
cdr3_nt: TGTGCCAGCAGCAACCAACACAATCAGCCCCAGCATTTT

v_call: TRBV11-3
d_call: -
clone_size: few
j_call: TRBJ2-1
cdr3_aa: CARPTAGLYNEQFF
cdr3_nt: TGTGCCAGACCGACCGCGGGGCTTTACAATGAGCAGTTCTTC

v_call: TRBV12-3/TRBV12-4
d_call: -
clone_size: many
j_call: TRBJ2-6
cdr3_aa: CASSEGGIGANVLTF
cdr3_nt: TGTGCCAGTAGTGAGGGGGGCATTGGGGCCAACGTCCTGACTTTC

v_call: TRBV20-1
d_call: -
clone_size: few
j_call: TRBJ1-3
cdr3_aa: CSARVGWDTIYF
cdr3_nt: TGCAGTGCTAGAGTAGGATGGGACACCATATATTTT

v_call: TRBV4-2
d_call: -
clone_size: few
j_call: TRBJ1-5
cdr3_aa: CASSQDGWGAGNQPQHF
cdr3_nt: TGTGCCAGCAGCCAAGACGGATGGGGGGCGGGAAATCAGCCCCAGCATTTT

v_call: TRBV7-3
d_call: TRBD1
clone_size: -
j_call: TRBJ2-3
cdr3_aa: CASSWDRESDTQYF
cdr3_nt: TGTGCCAGCAGCTGGGACAGGGAGTCAGATACGCAGTATTTT

v_call: TRBV11-2
d_call: -
clone_size: few
j_call: TRBJ1-3
cdr3_aa: CASSLDPGPSGNTIYF
cdr3_nt: TGTGCCAGCAGCTTAGATCCAGGACCCTCTGGAAACACCATATATTTT

v_call: TRBV19
d_call: TRBD1
clone_size: many
j_call: TRBJ1-1
cdr3_aa: CASSEGQMNTEAFF
cdr3_nt: TGTGCCAGTAGTGAGGGACAGATGAACACTGAAGCTTTCTTT

v_call: TRBV27
d_call: -
clone_size: many
j_call: TRBJ2-1
cdr3_aa: CASSLYGDEQFF
cdr3_nt: TGTGCCAGCAGTTTGTACGGGGATGAGCAGTTCTTC

v_call: TRBV2
d_call: TRBD2
clone_size: many
j_call: TRBJ2-2
cdr3_aa: CASSEYSLAGNTGELFF
cdr3_nt: TGTGCCAGCAGTGAATATTCACTAGCGGGGAACACCGGGGAGCTGTTTTTT

v_call: TRBV28
d_call: TRBD1
clone_size: few
j_call: TRBJ1-5
cdr3_aa: CASSLSRTGGIHQPQHF
cdr3_nt: TGTGCCAGCAGTCTTTCGAGGACAGGGGGGATACATCAGCCCCAGCATTTT

v_call: TRBV10-3
d_call: -
clone_size: many
j_call: TRBJ1-1
cdr3_aa: CAIRKSQGSDTEAFF
cdr3_nt: TGTGCCATCAGGAAGAGCCAGGGGTCGGACACTGAAGCTTTCTTT

v_call: TRBV20-1
d_call: -
clone_size: many
j_call: TRBJ2-2
cdr3_aa: CSAQDRGITGELFF
cdr3_nt: TGCAGTGCCCAAGACCGGGGGATCACCGGGGAGCTGTTTTTT

v_call: TRBV28
d_call: -
clone_size: many
j_call: TRBJ1-2
cdr3_aa: CASSLYLANYGYTF
cdr3_nt: TGTGCCAGCAGTTTATATTTAGCTAACTATGGCTACACCTTC

v_call: TRBV5-1
d_call: TRBD1
clone_size: many
j_call: TRBJ1-1
cdr3_aa: CASSIQQGANTEAFF
cdr3_nt: TGCGCCAGCAGCATTCAACAGGGGGCCAACACTGAAGCTTTCTTT

v_call: TRBV3-1
d_call: -
clone_size: many
j_call: TRBJ2-7
cdr3_aa: CASSQDVHEQYF
cdr3_nt: TGTGCCAGCAGCCAAGACGTCCACGAGCAGTACTTC

v_call: TRBV24-1
d_call: -
clone_size: few
j_call: TRBJ2-2
cdr3_aa: CATRSEGPGELFF
cdr3_nt: TGTGCCACCAGAAGTGAAGGGCCCGGGGAGCTGTTTTTT

v_call: TRBV12-3/TRBV12-4
d_call: -
clone_size: many
j_call: TRBJ1-2
cdr3_aa: CASSLTQTNYGYTF
cdr3_nt: TGTGCCAGCAGCCTGACCCAGACTAACTATGGCTACACCTTC

v_call: TRBV7-9
d_call: TRBD1
clone_size: many
j_call: TRBJ1-4
cdr3_aa: CASSTRQGTNEKLFF
cdr3_nt: TGTGCCAGCAGCACCCGACAGGGAACTAATGAAAAACTGTTTTTT

v_call: TRBV18
d_call: -
clone_size: few
j_call: TRBJ1-1
cdr3_aa: CASSPPSGSEAFF
cdr3_nt: TGTGCCAGCTCACCACCTTCGGGCAGTGAAGCTTTCTTT

v_call: TRBV15
d_call: -
clone_size: -
j_call: TRBJ2-1
cdr3_aa: CATSSRNRDEQFF
cdr3_nt: TGTGCCACCAGCAGCAGAAACAGGGATGAGCAGTTCTTC

v_call: TRBV30
d_call: -
clone_size: few
j_call: TRBJ1-1
cdr3_aa: CAWSLQPGNTEAFF
cdr3_nt: TGTGCCTGGAGTTTGCAGCCGGGAAACACTGAAGCTTTCTTT

v_call: TRBV13
d_call: -
clone_size: -
j_call: TRBJ1-3
cdr3_aa: CASSYRVRNSGNTIYF
cdr3_nt: TGTGCCAGCAGCTACCGGGTCAGAAACTCTGGAAACACCATATATTTT

v_call: TRBV7-2
d_call: TRBD1
clone_size: -
j_call: TRBJ2-7
cdr3_aa: CASSYRTGKYEQYF
cdr3_nt: TGTGCCAGCAGCTACCGGACAGGGAAGTACGAGCAGTACTTC

v_call: TRBV29-1
d_call: -
clone_size: -
j_call: TRBJ2-5
cdr3_aa: CSVEGARETQYF
cdr3_nt: TGCAGCGTTGAGGGGGCTAGGGAGACCCAGTACTTC

v_call: TRBV5-1
d_call: -
clone_size: many
j_call: TRBJ2-2
cdr3_aa: CASSQGGVTGELFF
cdr3_nt: TGCGCCAGCAGCCAAGGAGGGGTTACCGGGGAGCTGTTTTTT

v_call: TRBV24-1
d_call: -
clone_size: -
j_call: TRBJ2-2
cdr3_aa: CATSGGPDDTGELFF
cdr3_nt: TGTGCCACCAGTGGAGGTCCGGATGACACCGGGGAGCTGTTTTTT